These 8 T cell receptor beta chains were sequenced from one sample in a study of shared clonotypes between healthy human individuals. TCRdb's table, derived via immunoSEQ multiplex PCR, lists solely in-frame clones and lacks some. The data show roughly 2.6 million clones, around nine tenths seen once. Material for sequencing was naive CD4+ T cells sorted from blood. Subset reported: CD45RA+ positively selected. These receptors came from a man aged 18 to 30 in good health.

The chain couples TRBV13 to TRBJ2-7; TRBD2 agrees at 7 bases. The CDR3 covers 15 residues. V trimming: 4 bases; J trimming: 0 bases; junction bases outside the gene matches: 6. From germline, CDR1 is PRHDT and CDR2 FYEKMQ (reference sequence). Here the CDR3 reads CASSSDGRPSYEQYF. CDR3 coding DNA: TGTGCCAGCAGCTCCGACGGGAGGCCCTCCTACGAGCAGTACTTC. The whole variable domain, remainder taken from reference TRBV13 and TRBJ2-7, is AAGVIQSPRHLIKEKRETATLKCYPIPRHDTVYWYQQGPGQDPQFLISFYEKMQSDKGSIPDRFSAQQFSDYHSELNMSSLELGDSALYFCASSSDGRPSYEQYFGPGTRLTVT.

This clone was seen only once. The chain couples TRBV6-6 to TRBJ2-2; 11 nucleotides agree with TRBD1. The V gene's germline CDR1 is MNHNY and CDR2 SVGAGI (reference sequence). The CDR3 is 16 residues long. Trimming cost V 6 bases and J 7 bases; bases outside gene matches: 10. CDR3 nucleotide sequence: TGTGCCAGCAGCTTACAATTGGGACAGGGGGACGGGGAGCTGTTTTTT. Encoded protein: CASSLQLGQGDGELFF.

The chain is built from TRBV6-5 and TRBJ2-7, with D tentatively TRBD1 (6 bases). This CDR3 contains 14 residues. Germline V lookup: CDR1 MNHEY, CDR2 SVGAGI. Trimming stripped 5 bases from V and 3 bases from J, with 14 bases between. The CDR3 is CASSPGTSRYEQYF. The CDR3 nucleotides read TGTGCCAGCAGTCCTGGGACATCGCGCTACGAGCAGTACTTC.

The chain links TRBV18 to TRBJ2-7; 12 nucleotides line up with TRBD2. Germline assignment: CDR1 KGHSH and CDR2 LQKENI. The CDR3 is 14 residues long. Trimming at V came to 5 bases and at J to 7 bases, leaving 6 bases not matched to a gene. The CDR3 sequence: CASSTTSGGGEQYF. In DNA, the CDR3 is TGTGCCAGCTCAACGACTAGCGGGGGAGGGGAGCAGTACTTC. Full variable domain (missing parts from reference TRBV18 and TRBJ2-7): NAGVMQNPRHLVRRRGQEARLRCSPMKGHSHVYWYRQLPEEGLKFMVYLQKENIIDESGMPKERFSAEFPKEGPSILRIQQVVRGDSAAYFCASSTTSGGGEQYFGPGTRLTVT.

Details on this clone: Other nucleotide sequences in the sample specify the same CDR3. The gene calls are TRBV5-1 and TRBJ2-5; tentatively, D is TRBD1 or TRBD2 (6 bases each). V was trimmed by 1 base and J by 2 bases, leaving 9 bases between them. Germline V gene sequence: CDR1 SGHRS, CDR2 YFSETQ. The CDR3 consists of 14 residues. The CDR3 loop reads CASSLQGTQETQYF. CDR3 bases: TGCGCCAGCAGCTTGCAGGGGACTCAAGAGACCCAGTACTTC. The whole variable domain, remainder taken from reference TRBV5-1 and TRBJ2-5, is KAGVTQTPRYLIKTRGQQVTLSCSPISGHRSVSWYQQTPGQGLQFLFEYFSETQRNKGNFPGRFSGRQFSNSRSEMNVSTLELGDSALYLCASSLQGTQETQYFGPGTRLLVL.

The rearrangement links TRBV30 to TRBJ2-3; 8 bases map to TRBD1. The CDR3 runs to 12 residues. J lost 5 bases, V lost 7 bases, and 5 bases had no gene match. Germline CDR1 is GTSNPN and CDR2 is SVGIG (reference sequence). CDR3 nucleotides: TGTGCCTCCGACAGGGGTGGAGATACGCAGTATTTT. Translating it yields CASDRGGDTQYF.

This chain links TRBV5-6 with TRBJ2-7; the D call may be TRBD1 or TRBD2 (5 bases each). This CDR3 has 16 residues. The V end lost 0 bases, the J end lost 6 bases, and 19 bases lay between the germline ends. CDR1 and CDR2 from the germline V gene are SGHDT and YYEEEE. DNA of the CDR3: TGTGCCAGCAGCTTGGGTTTTAGGGGACCTAGTGGCGAGCAGTACTTC. Translation gives CASSLGFRGPSGEQYF.

V and J are TRBV7-3 and TRBJ1-1, with D unclear. Trimming cost V 0 bases and J 5 bases, with 4 bases left between them. Germline V gene sequence: CDR1 SGHTA, CDR2 FQGTGA. The CDR3 spans 12 residues. CDR3 coding DNA: TGTGCCAGCAGCTTAACTGGAACTGAAGCTTTCTTT. Amino acid sequence: CASSLTGTEAFF.